The entry below describes one T cell receptor beta chain. It has no known antigen specificity. Qualities for individual bases were not recorded, and no much larger clone is one base off. This sample is drawn from a study of blood T cell repertoires in COVID-19 (dated by TCRdb to 2020 to 2021). General notes on the study: Samples covering the acute and convalescent phases of COVID-19 were provided by collaborators in the United States, Italy and Spain. The prospective study material was composed of cDNA or gDNA derived from T cells, B-cell-depleted T cells, or PBMCs. The dataset comprised deeply sampled blood TCRbeta repertoires from subjects exposed to, actively infected with, or recovered from COVID-19. The repertoires were released in a freely available public database intended as a resource for research on the immune response to SARS-CoV-2. The samples were drawn from two sources: the first 160 participants of the ongoing ImmuneRACE study, and 950 to 1,500 subjects contributed by 6 global collaborators. Sample metadata almost always included a de-identified subject ID, COVID-19 status, age in years and sex. Where available, HLA class I and class II types were obtained from metadata supplied by the sample provider rather than from assay-based typing. Study-wide findings and limitations: How much clinical and demographic metadata was included differed by source and by participant, and the metadata was provided uncurated.

TCRbeta CDR3 regions were amplified from genomic DNA by means of the immunoSEQ Assay, a bias-controlled multiplex PCR. Per the original workflow: The number of nucleated cells in each sample was estimated by amplification of reference gene primers within the assay. To quantify the absolute abundance of each unique TCRbeta CDR3 rearrangement, sequence reads were collapsed and filtered. For each sample, productive Simpson clonality was calculated as the square root of Simpson's diversity index over productive rearrangements. Not all clones reach the TCRdb copy of this immuneACCESS table, which keeps in-frame sequences only. Checked studies attribute under half of the gap to unresolved V genes and leave the rest unexplained. For V, J and clone size, that table is used; D and trimming come from the DNA. Present in this sample are some 250,000 clones, 88% of which were seen just once. The top ten hold around 0.7% of the sample.

Collaborating institutions collected whole blood in K2EDTA tubes following their own protocols. For TCRbeta analysis, collaborators shipped samples in one of three forms: frozen whole blood, isolated PBMCs, or DNA extracted from either of those sample types. The cysteine opens and the phenylalanine closes a CDR3 of 13 amino acids. Here the CDR3 DNA is all that survives: 39 bases in frame from base 1. V loses 5 bases of germline sequence and J loses 5 bases, and the interval between the two ends is 12 bases. Taken from the germline V gene (reference sequence), the CDR1 and CDR2 loops are LNHDA and SQIVND.

The chain joins TRBV19 to TRBJ1-1, and perhaps TRBD1 as D gene, on 5 matching bases. The sample comprised peripheral blood. The sequence was collected from a human donor in a cohort sampled during active COVID-19. The CDR3: CASSGGTYTEAFF. The DNA is as follows: TGTGCCAGTAGTGGAGGGACTTATACTGAAGCTTTCTTT.